These T cell receptor beta chains were read from a single sample in a study of T cells in Graves' hyperthyroidism and ophthalmopathy. TCRdb independently ran MiXCR on the multiplex PCR reads; one entry per CDR3 protein. The top ten hold 25% to 30% of the sample, which has 490,000 or so distinct CDR3 sequences, roughly 15% seen once. Material: blood. The receptors derive from a young woman with Graves' ophthalmopathy. Each CDR3 is given with its conserved first and last residue. A D gene is named only where the DNA matches it firmly. The size entry is marked missing in some rows and otherwise reads once, few, many or a size class.

size	D	V	J	CDR3	DNA
many	TRBD1	TRBV29-1	TRBJ2-3	CSVPRQGGKDTQYF	TGCAGCGTCCCGCGACAGGGGGGCAAAGATACGCAGTATTTT
few	TRBD1	TRBV5-4	TRBJ1-1	CASSSGQVTTEAFF	TGTGCCAGCAGCTCGGGACAGGTAACGACTGAAGCTTTCTTT
few	.	TRBV19	TRBJ2-2	CASKVATNTGELFF	TGTGCCAGTAAGGTTGCGACGAACACCGGGGAGCTGTTTTTT
many	TRBD1	TRBV20-1	TRBJ1-5	CSAPPDRDNQPQHF	TGCAGTGCCCCACCTGACAGGGACAATCAGCCCCAGCATTTT
many	TRBD1	TRBV13	TRBJ2-2	CASSLLQGAYTGELFF	TGTGCCAGCAGCCTCCTCCAGGGGGCTTACACCGGGGAGCTGTTTTTT
many	.	TRBV4-1	TRBJ2-3	CASSPIAEKRSTDTQYF	TGCGCCAGCAGCCCTATAGCGGAGAAGAGAAGCACAGATACGCAGTATTTT
many	TRBD1	TRBV3-1	TRBJ2-7	CASSQAVTGGPYEQYF	TGTGCCAGCAGCCAGGCCGTCACAGGGGGTCCCTACGAGCAGTACTTC
many	.	TRBV7-6	TRBJ1-5	CASSLFPGTGQPQHF	TGTGCCAGCAGCTTATTTCCAGGGACGGGGCAGCCCCAGCATTTT
many	.	TRBV7-2	TRBJ2-7	CASSLASPVLHEQYF	TGTGCCAGCAGCTTAGCGAGCCCCGTACTGCACGAGCAGTACTTC
many	TRBD1	TRBV20-1	TRBJ2-1	CSAPGQGWGEQFF	TGCAGTGCTCCGGGACAGGGTTGGGGTGAGCAGTTCTTC
few	.	TRBV15	TRBJ2-2	CATSRRTPRELFF	TGTGCCACCAGCAGAAGAACGCCACGGGAGCTGTTTTTT
.	TRBD2	TRBV13	TRBJ2-3	CASSSPGLAGLTDTQYF	TGTGCCAGCAGCTCCCCGGGGTTAGCGGGACTCACAGATACGCAGTATTTT
many	.	TRBV13	TRBJ2-3	CASSLRSDTDTQYF	TGTGCCAGCAGCTTGAGGTCGGACACAGATACGCAGTATTTT
.	TRBD1	TRBV28	TRBJ1-1	CASSKTGVGTEAFF	TGTGCCAGCTCTAAAACAGGGGTGGGCACTGAAGCTTTCTTT
few	TRBD1	TRBV29-1	TRBJ2-7	CSARPTGRTYEQYF	TGCAGCGCCCGACCGACAGGGAGAACCTACGAGCAGTACTTC
.	.	TRBV20-1	TRBJ2-2	CSASPDLTGELFF	TGCAGTGCTAGTCCCGACTTGACCGGGGAGCTGTTTTTT
many	TRBD2	TRBV24-1	TRBJ2-5	CATSDFHDESRGKETQYF	TGTGCCACCAGTGATTTTCACGACGAGTCGCGGGGGAAAGAGACCCAGTACTTC
few	.	TRBV9	TRBJ2-3	CASSFDIGRGTDTQYF	TGTGCCAGCAGCTTCGATATAGGCAGGGGCACAGATACGCAGTATTTT